This TCR beta chain appears in the sequencing data of a study of blood T cell repertoires in COVID-19. Study-level information: In each case, the material was cDNA or gDNA derived from T cells, B-cell-depleted T cells, or PBMCs.

This table comes from immunoSEQ multiplex PCR, and its TCRdb copy is limited to in-frame clones, with some not included. This repertoire shows 150,000 or so clones, 76% found once; its top ten account for 4.5%. Sequencing used peripheral blood. This clonotype was obtained from an elderly woman with active or convalescent COVID-19.

CDR3 in DNA: TGTGCCAGCGAGAGGGGAGGGGGGACTGAAGCTTTCTTT. Its protein is CASERGGGTEAFF. V usage is TRBV28 and J usage is TRBJ1-1, with D perhaps matching TRBD1 (6 bases). V was shortened by 8 bases and J by 5 bases, with 15 bases between the two germline ends. This CDR3 is 13 amino acids long. CDR1 and CDR2 from the germline V gene are MDHEN and SYDVKM.